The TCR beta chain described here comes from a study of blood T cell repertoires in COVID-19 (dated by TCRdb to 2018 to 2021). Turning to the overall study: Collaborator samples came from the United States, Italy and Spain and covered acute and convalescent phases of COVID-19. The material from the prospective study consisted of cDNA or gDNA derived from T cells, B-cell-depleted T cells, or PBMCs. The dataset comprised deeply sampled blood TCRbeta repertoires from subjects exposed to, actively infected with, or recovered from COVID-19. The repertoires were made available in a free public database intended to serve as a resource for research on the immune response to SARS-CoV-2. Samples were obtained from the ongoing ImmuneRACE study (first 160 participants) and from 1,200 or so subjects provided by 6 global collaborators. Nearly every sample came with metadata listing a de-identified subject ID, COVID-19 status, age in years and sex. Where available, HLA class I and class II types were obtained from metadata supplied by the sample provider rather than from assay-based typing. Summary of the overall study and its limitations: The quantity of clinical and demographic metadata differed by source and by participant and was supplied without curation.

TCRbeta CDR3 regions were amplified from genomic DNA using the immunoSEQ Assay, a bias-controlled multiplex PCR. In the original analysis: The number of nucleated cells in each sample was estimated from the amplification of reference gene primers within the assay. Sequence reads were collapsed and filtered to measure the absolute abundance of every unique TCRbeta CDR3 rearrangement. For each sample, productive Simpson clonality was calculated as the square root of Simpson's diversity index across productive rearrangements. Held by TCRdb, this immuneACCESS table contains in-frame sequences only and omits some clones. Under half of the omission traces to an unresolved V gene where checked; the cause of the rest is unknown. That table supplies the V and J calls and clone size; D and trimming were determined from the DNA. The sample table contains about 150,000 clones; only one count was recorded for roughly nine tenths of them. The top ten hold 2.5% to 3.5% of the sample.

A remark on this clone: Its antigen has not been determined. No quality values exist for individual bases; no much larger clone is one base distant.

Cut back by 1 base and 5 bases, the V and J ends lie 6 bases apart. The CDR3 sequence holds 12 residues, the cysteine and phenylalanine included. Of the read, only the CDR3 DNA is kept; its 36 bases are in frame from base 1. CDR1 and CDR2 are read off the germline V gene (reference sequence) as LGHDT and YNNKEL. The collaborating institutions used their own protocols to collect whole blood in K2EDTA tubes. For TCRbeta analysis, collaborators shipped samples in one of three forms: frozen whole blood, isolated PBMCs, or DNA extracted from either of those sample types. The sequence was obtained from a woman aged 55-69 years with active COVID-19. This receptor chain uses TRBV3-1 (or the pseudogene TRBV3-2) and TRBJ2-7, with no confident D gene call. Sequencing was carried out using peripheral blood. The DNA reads TGTGCCAGCAGCCAAGTCTTCCACGAGCAGTACTTC. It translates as CASSQVFHEQYF.